Listed below are T cell receptor beta chains from one sample, sequenced in a study of shared clonotypes between healthy human individuals. The repertoire was sequenced with immunoSEQ multiplex PCR; TCRdb's copy has only in-frame clones and lacks some. Here the sample spans a few million clones, approximately 96% being singletons. The sequenced material came from naive CD4+ T cells sorted from blood. Receptors were obtained from a man between 18 and 35 years old in good health. Both conserved end residues are part of each CDR3. Fields, in order: J gene, clone size, D gene, V gene, CDR3 DNA, CDR3 protein. D genes are given only for firm matches. Expanded clones get a size class; other rows say once, few or many, or leave the size out.

j_gene: TRBJ1-4; abundance: -; d_gene: -; v_gene: TRBV2; CDR3nt: TGTGCCAGCAGTGGGGACACGGCAACTAATGAAAAACTGTTTTTT; CDR3aa: CASSGDTATNEKLFF
j_gene: TRBJ2-5; abundance: -; d_gene: TRBD1; v_gene: TRBV15; CDR3nt: TGTGCCACCAGCACTGGACAGGACGTAAAGACCCAGTACTTC; CDR3aa: CATSTGQDVKTQYF
j_gene: TRBJ2-3; abundance: -; d_gene: -; v_gene: TRBV6-5; CDR3nt: TGTGCCACCCGGAGGAGCGAAAGCACAGATACGCAGTATTTT; CDR3aa: CATRRSESTDTQYF
j_gene: TRBJ2-1; abundance: -; d_gene: TRBD2; v_gene: TRBV6-5; CDR3nt: TGTGCCAGCAGTTACTCAGTTTTAGCGGGGCCCAATGAGCAGTTCTTC; CDR3aa: CASSYSVLAGPNEQFF
j_gene: TRBJ2-5; abundance: -; d_gene: TRBD1; v_gene: TRBV7-6; CDR3nt: TGTGCCAGCAGCTTAGGACAGGGGTACCAAGAGACCCAGTACTTC; CDR3aa: CASSLGQGYQETQYF
j_gene: TRBJ2-3; abundance: -; d_gene: -; v_gene: TRBV5-1; CDR3nt: TGCGCCAGCAGCTTCCCCGTTAGCGGAAGCACAGATACGCAGTATTTT; CDR3aa: CASSFPVSGSTDTQYF
j_gene: TRBJ2-5; abundance: -; d_gene: -; v_gene: TRBV4-3; CDR3nt: TGCGCCAGCAGCCAAGATTTGGCGACTATTCAAGAGACCCAGTACTTC; CDR3aa: CASSQDLATIQETQYF
j_gene: TRBJ1-2; abundance: -; d_gene: -; v_gene: TRBV7-2; CDR3nt: TGTGCCAGCAGCTTAAGTATCCCTACAAGGACCTATGGCTACACCTTC; CDR3aa: CASSLSIPTRTYGYTF
j_gene: TRBJ2-5; abundance: -; d_gene: -; v_gene: TRBV6-5; CDR3nt: TGTGCCAGCAGCGACCGGGGCAGATATGCGGAGACCCAGTACTTC; CDR3aa: CASSDRGRYAETQYF
j_gene: TRBJ2-7; abundance: -; d_gene: -; v_gene: TRBV6-5; CDR3nt: TGTGCCAGCTTGTTACGGGCGGGAATGCCCTACGAGCAGTACTTC; CDR3aa: CASLLRAGMPYEQYF
j_gene: TRBJ2-5; abundance: -; d_gene: -; v_gene: TRBV7-2; CDR3nt: TGTGCCAGCAGCTTAGGTTCCCAAGAGACCCAGTACTTC; CDR3aa: CASSLGSQETQYF
j_gene: TRBJ2-1; abundance: -; d_gene: -; v_gene: TRBV6-1; CDR3nt: TGTGCCAGCAGTGAAAGGGGGGGCGGGATCCGCAATGAGCAGTTCTTC; CDR3aa: CASSERGGGIRNEQFF
j_gene: TRBJ2-5; abundance: -; d_gene: TRBD1; v_gene: TRBV19; CDR3nt: TGTGCCAGTAGTATGACAGGGGAGCTGACCCAGTACTTC; CDR3aa: CASSMTGELTQYF
j_gene: TRBJ2-1; abundance: -; d_gene: TRBD2; v_gene: TRBV25-1; CDR3nt: TGTGCCAGCAGTGTAGCGGGAGGCGCATACAATGAGCAGTTCTTC; CDR3aa: CASSVAGGAYNEQFF
j_gene: TRBJ2-7; abundance: -; d_gene: TRBD2; v_gene: TRBV28; CDR3nt: TGTGCCAGTTGGACTAGCGGGGGGCCGGACTACGAGCAGTACTTC; CDR3aa: CASWTSGGPDYEQYF
j_gene: TRBJ1-3; abundance: -; d_gene: -; v_gene: TRBV2; CDR3nt: TGTGCCAGCGGATCACAGGGTTTCTCTGGAAACACCATATATTTT; CDR3aa: CASGSQGFSGNTIYF
j_gene: TRBJ2-5; abundance: -; d_gene: TRBD2; v_gene: TRBV5-1; CDR3nt: TGCGCCAGCAGCCTCCCGGGCGGCGGGAGTGAGACCCAGTACTTC; CDR3aa: CASSLPGGGSETQYF
j_gene: TRBJ1-6; abundance: once; d_gene: -; v_gene: TRBV6-1; CDR3nt: TGTGCCAGCACCGGTGGTTCACCCCTCCACTTT; CDR3aa: CASTGGSPLHF
j_gene: TRBJ1-1; abundance: -; d_gene: -; v_gene: TRBV20-1; CDR3nt: TGCAGTGTAGAGCGGGAAGCTTTCTTT; CDR3aa: CSVEREAFF
j_gene: TRBJ2-7; abundance: -; d_gene: TRBD2; v_gene: TRBV4-2; CDR3nt: TGTGCCAGCAGCCAACATTTACTAGCGGGAGACTACGAGCAGTACTTC; CDR3aa: CASSQHLLAGDYEQYF
j_gene: TRBJ2-7; abundance: -; d_gene: -; v_gene: TRBV19; CDR3nt: TGTGCCAGTAGTCGGGGAGGTTACTACGAGCAGTACTTC; CDR3aa: CASSRGGYYEQYF
j_gene: TRBJ2-7; abundance: -; d_gene: -; v_gene: TRBV29-1; CDR3nt: TGCAGCGTTGAAGATTATCACGAGCAGTACTTC; CDR3aa: CSVEDYHEQYF
j_gene: TRBJ2-3; abundance: -; d_gene: TRBD2; v_gene: TRBV10-3; CDR3nt: TGTGCCATCAGGATAGCGGGAGTCGGGACAGATACGCAGTATTTT; CDR3aa: CAIRIAGVGTDTQYF
j_gene: TRBJ2-3; abundance: -; d_gene: TRBD2; v_gene: TRBV5-6; CDR3nt: TGTGCCAGCAGCACCGGACTAGCGGGAGACGTAGATACGCAGTATTTT; CDR3aa: CASSTGLAGDVDTQYF
j_gene: TRBJ2-7; abundance: -; d_gene: TRBD2; v_gene: TRBV5-1; CDR3nt: TGCGCCAGCAGCGAAGTGACTAGCGGGACCTACGAGCAGTACTTC; CDR3aa: CASSEVTSGTYEQYF
j_gene: TRBJ1-2; abundance: -; d_gene: TRBD1; v_gene: TRBV4-2; CDR3nt: TGTGCCAGCAGCCAAGATCCTGGGACAGACTACACCTATGGCTACACCTTC; CDR3aa: CASSQDPGTDYTYGYTF
j_gene: TRBJ2-3; abundance: -; d_gene: -; v_gene: TRBV11-2; CDR3nt: TGTGCCAGCAGCCGCGGGGAACTAGCAGATACGCAGTATTTT; CDR3aa: CASSRGELADTQYF
j_gene: TRBJ2-1; abundance: few; d_gene: -; v_gene: TRBV30; CDR3nt: TGTGCCTGGAGCCCAGATGGCCAGAGGGGTAGGATTGAGCAGTTCTTC; CDR3aa: CAWSPDGQRGRIEQFF
j_gene: TRBJ2-6; abundance: -; d_gene: -; v_gene: TRBV7-9; CDR3nt: TGTGCCAGCAGCCCTCGCAGCCGGGGAGGCTCTGGGGCCAACGTCCTGACTTTC; CDR3aa: CASSPRSRGGSGANVLTF
j_gene: TRBJ1-4; abundance: -; d_gene: -; v_gene: TRBV4-1; CDR3nt: TGCGCCAGCAGCCAACTTAGGGGGGTCGGGGAAAAACTGTTTTTT; CDR3aa: CASSQLRGVGEKLFF
j_gene: TRBJ1-4; abundance: -; d_gene: TRBD1; v_gene: TRBV5-1; CDR3nt: TGCGCCAGCAGCCCACGGACAGGGGGAAATGAAAAACTGTTTTTT; CDR3aa: CASSPRTGGNEKLFF
j_gene: TRBJ1-2; abundance: -; d_gene: -; v_gene: TRBV19; CDR3nt: TGTGCCAGTAGTTTCCCGGGGACCTATGGCTACACCTTC; CDR3aa: CASSFPGTYGYTF
j_gene: TRBJ2-5; abundance: -; d_gene: -; v_gene: TRBV5-1; CDR3nt: TGCGCCAGCAGCGAAGCAGGGCGCGGAGAGACCCAGTACTTC; CDR3aa: CASSEAGRGETQYF
j_gene: TRBJ1-2; abundance: -; d_gene: -; v_gene: TRBV27; CDR3nt: TGTGCCAGCAGTTTATTATTAATAGGGCCCAACTATGGCTACACCTTC; CDR3aa: CASSLLLIGPNYGYTF
j_gene: TRBJ2-4; abundance: -; d_gene: -; v_gene: TRBV11-2; CDR3nt: TGTGCCAGCAGCCTCGACAGTTTGTCCAAAAACATTCAGTACTTC; CDR3aa: CASSLDSLSKNIQYF
j_gene: TRBJ1-6; abundance: once; d_gene: -; v_gene: TRBV6-5; CDR3nt: TGTGCCAGCAGTTACAAGGGATACGATTCACCCCTCCACTTT; CDR3aa: CASSYKGYDSPLHF
j_gene: TRBJ2-1; abundance: -; d_gene: -; v_gene: TRBV4-1; CDR3nt: TGCGCCAGCAGCCACCCTCGGAGTGCCCCAGACAATGAGCAGTTCTTC; CDR3aa: CASSHPRSAPDNEQFF
j_gene: TRBJ1-5; abundance: -; d_gene: -; v_gene: TRBV6-1; CDR3nt: TGTGCCAGCACCTTGTGGGGGGCGAGCAATCAGCCCCAGCATTTT; CDR3aa: CASTLWGASNQPQHF
j_gene: TRBJ1-1; abundance: few; d_gene: TRBD1; v_gene: TRBV19; CDR3nt: TGTGCCAGTAGTTTTCCGGACAGGGACACTGAAGCTTTCTTT; CDR3aa: CASSFPDRDTEAFF
j_gene: TRBJ1-2; abundance: -; d_gene: -; v_gene: TRBV30; CDR3nt: TGTGCCTGGTATACTCGGGGATCCCCGAGAGGGGGCTACACCTTC; CDR3aa: CAWYTRGSPRGGYTF
j_gene: TRBJ2-3; abundance: -; d_gene: -; v_gene: TRBV2; CDR3nt: TGTGCCAGCAGTGAAAGGCCAGGTGCAGATACGCAGTATTTT; CDR3aa: CASSERPGADTQYF
j_gene: TRBJ1-2; abundance: -; d_gene: -; v_gene: TRBV6-5; CDR3nt: TGTGCCAGCGGCCGACTACCCCGCTATGGCTACACCTTC; CDR3aa: CASGRLPRYGYTF
j_gene: TRBJ2-3; abundance: -; d_gene: -; v_gene: TRBV2; CDR3nt: TGTGCCACCGCGCGGGAAAGCACAGATACGCAGTATTTT; CDR3aa: CATARESTDTQYF